The entry below describes one TCR beta chain. Its specific antigen is unknown. No quality values exist for individual bases; no much larger clone is one base distant. These data are taken from a study of T cell responses to AZD1222 COVID-19 vaccine (dated by TCRdb to 2020 to 2022). Study-level background: TCR sequencing covered about 230 trial participants: 200 to 220 given two doses of AZD1222 and approximately 26 given two doses of MenACWY control vaccine. Trial participants were enrolled by age into subgroups of 18-55, 56-69 and 70-plus years, and around 140, 26 and 57 TCR-sequenced participants, respectively, were included in these subgroups.

The sample's time point, from its label and the paper: about 28 days (+/-7) after the second vaccine dose. AZD1222 recipients given second doses at about 4 weeks or at about 12 weeks were pooled, since spike-specific TCR depth and breadth were not found to differ between the two schedules. Samples from vaccinated people were obtained from the UK trials COV001 and COV002, which included a single-blind randomized controlled phase 2/3 trial of AZD1222 (ChAdOx1 nCoV-19) in healthy adults. Trial participant PBMC samples were collected at day 0 and day 28 after the second dose for TCRbeta chain sequencing. Per the germline V gene, SGHRS is the CDR1 and YFSETQ is the CDR2. V was cut back by 1 base and J by 4 bases, leaving a gap of 10 bases between them. The CDR3 holds 14 amino acids from the cysteine to the phenylalanine. The sequence is cut down to CDR3 DNA, 42 bases in frame from base 1. General study outcomes and caveats: A significant rise in spike-specific TCR breadth and depth was observed after two AZD1222 doses relative to day 0 and relative to MenACWY recipients. Because no day 14 peak-response samples were available, the repertoires could be characterized only after the peak T cell response. CD4 TCRs associated with the vaccine covered the entire spike protein, and the dominant responses were in regions 160-218 and 743-854. Reportedly, almost half of the unique spike-specific TCRs recognized epitopes lying outside the regions that are mutated in the B.1.351 and B.1.1.7 variants. Conclusions about previously exposed vaccinees were limited because only five to seven AZD1222 recipients were SARS-CoV-2 seropositive at baseline. The 56-69-year group was small, and its depth increase did not reach significance, likely because of low power. Participants were mostly white British and included more females than males, and it was suggested by the authors that clonal diversity may have been underestimated.

The CDR3 regions of human TCRbeta chains were analyzed by immunosequencing. The published analysis was carried out like this. Repertoire TCRs were checked for matches against a reference library of SARS-CoV-2-specific TCRs that had been generated using the MIRA antigen-specificity platform. Breadth meant the fraction of unique TCRs that were SARS-CoV-2-associated, whereas depth meant the fraction of total T cells that were SARS-CoV-2-associated. Each spike-specific TCR was assigned to its reactive spike region and to a CD4 or CD8 class using the MIRA data. Log10-transformed breadth and depth values were compared by one-way ANOVA with Sidak's multiple comparisons tests. The clones in this table, taken by TCRdb from immuneACCESS, are in-frame only. Not every clone is retained; where verified, under half of the shortfall comes from an unresolved V gene, and the cause of the rest is unknown. For V, J and clone size, that table is used; D and trimming come from the DNA. In this sample the table shows over 130,000 clones, roughly nine tenths of which occur a single time. Of the sample, less than 9.5% is held by the ten largest clones.

The input for sequencing was peripheral blood, taken 28 days after the second AZD1222 dose. Recombination joined TRBV5-1 with TRBJ2-3; a weak D assignment points to TRBD1 (5 bases agree). The sequence came from an adult who received the AZD1222 COVID-19 vaccine. In nucleotide form, the sequence is TGCGCCAGCAGCTTGAGCAGGGCCCCAGATACGCAGTATTTT. This gives the protein CASSLSRAPDTQYF.